Listed below are T cell receptor beta chains from one sample, sequenced in a study of early T cells in non-severe SARS-CoV-2 infection. TCRdb independently ran MiXCR on the 5' RACE reads; one entry per CDR3 protein. This sample has roughly 69,000 distinct CDR3 sequences, with more than 7% found just once. The source was whole blood, collected at baseline. The source is an adult who was a healthcare worker with PCR-confirmed SARS-CoV-2 infection or an uninfected control (not recorded which). CDR3s include the opening cysteine and the closing phenylalanine or tryptophan. A D gene is named only where the DNA matches it firmly. Not every row has a clone size; where given, it reads once, few, many or a size class.

TRBV20-1	once	TRBJ2-2	TRBD2	CSVPTSGTNTGELFF	TGCAGTGTCCCGACTAGCGGGACGAACACCGGGGAGCTGTTTTTT
TRBV7-2	many	TRBJ2-5	-	CASSPGRGGQTQYF	TGTGCCAGCAGCCCCGGGCGAGGGGGTCAGACCCAGTACTTC
TRBV2	few	TRBJ1-2	-	CASTQQGYGYTF	TGTGCCAGCACCCAACAGGGCTATGGCTACACCTTC
TRBV7-6	many	TRBJ2-1	TRBD1	CASSLTGTGDLEQFF	TGTGCCAGCAGCTTAACCGGGACAGGGGACCTTGAGCAGTTCTTC
TRBV6-6	many	TRBJ1-1	-	CASSPRLGGTEAFF	TGTGCCAGCAGTCCACGGTTAGGCGGGACTGAAGCTTTCTTT
TRBV6-2/TRBV6-3	-	TRBJ1-1	-	CASSYSTWNTEAFF	TGTGCCAGCAGTTACTCAACATGGAACACTGAAGCTTTCTTT
TRBV2	many	TRBJ2-1	-	CASSPDLVGQLEQFF	TGTGCCAGCAGTCCGGACTTAGTGGGTCAGCTTGAGCAGTTCTTC
TRBV7-3	-	TRBJ1-1	TRBD1	CASSQGQGEAFF	TGTGCCAGCAGCCAAGGACAGGGTGAAGCTTTCTTT
TRBV12-3/TRBV12-4	few	TRBJ2-7	TRBD1	CASSFKGQGGYEQYF	TGTGCCAGCAGTTTTAAGGGACAGGGGGGCTACGAGCAGTACTTC
TRBV29-1	many	TRBJ2-2	-	CSVAPKGPTGELFF	TGCAGCGTTGCACCGAAGGGGCCCACCGGGGAGCTGTTTTTT
TRBV4-1	many	TRBJ1-4	-	CASSQAGAGDEKLFF	TGCGCCAGCAGCCAGGCAGGTGCAGGGGATGAAAAACTGTTTTTT
TRBV7-9	many	TRBJ2-3	-	CASRMTERADTQYF	TGTGCCAGCAGGATGACAGAGAGGGCAGATACGCAGTATTTT
TRBV5-1	few	TRBJ2-4	TRBD1	CASSSTGDIQYF	TGCGCCAGCAGCTCGACAGGGGACATTCAGTACTTC
TRBV20-1	few	TRBJ2-7	TRBD1	CSARGGTGTYEQYF	TGCAGTGCTAGAGGAGGGACAGGGACCTACGAGCAGTACTTC
TRBV9	many	TRBJ2-3	-	CASSAGTYPTDTQYF	TGTGCCAGCAGCGCCGGGACCTACCCCACAGATACGCAGTATTTT
TRBV20-1	-	TRBJ1-1	-	CRFTRYTEAFF	TGCAGGTTTACACGGTACACTGAAGCTTTCTTT
TRBV19	-	TRBJ2-3	-	CASSMATSRQEDTQYF	TGTGCCAGTAGTATGGCGACTAGTCGGCAAGAAGATACGCAGTATTTT
TRBV27	-	TRBJ2-3	-	CASSLSHPGPSTDTQYF	TGTGCCAGCAGTTTATCACATCCGGGCCCTAGCACAGATACGCAGTATTTT
TRBV13	few	TRBJ1-2	-	CASSLGSSPNYGYTF	TGTGCCAGCAGCTTAGGTAGCAGTCCTAACTATGGCTACACCTTC
TRBV10-3	few	TRBJ2-6	-	CAISEGRSGANVLTF	TGTGCCATCAGTGAGGGCCGCTCTGGGGCCAACGTCCTGACTTTC
TRBV3-1	few	TRBJ2-3	-	CASSGRLGQTDTQYF	TGTGCCAGCAGCGGCAGACTAGGCCAGACAGATACGCAGTATTTT
TRBV11-2	few	TRBJ2-2	TRBD1	CASSQSGQQNGELFF	TGTGCCAGCAGCCAATCGGGACAGCAAAACGGGGAGCTGTTTTTT